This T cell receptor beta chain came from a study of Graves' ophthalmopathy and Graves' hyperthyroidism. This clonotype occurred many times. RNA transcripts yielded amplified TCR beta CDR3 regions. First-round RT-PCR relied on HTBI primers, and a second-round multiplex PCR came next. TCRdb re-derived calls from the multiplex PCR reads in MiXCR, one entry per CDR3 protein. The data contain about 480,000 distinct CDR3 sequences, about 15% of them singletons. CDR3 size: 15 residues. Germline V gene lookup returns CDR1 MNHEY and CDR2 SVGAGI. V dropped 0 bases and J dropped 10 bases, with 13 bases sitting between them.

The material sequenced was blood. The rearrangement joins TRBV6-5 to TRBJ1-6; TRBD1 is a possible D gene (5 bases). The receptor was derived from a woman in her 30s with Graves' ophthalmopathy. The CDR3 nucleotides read TGTGCCAGCAGTTACTCGAGGGAGGGACGCTCACCCCTCCACTTT. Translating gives CASSYSREGRSPLHF.